The present TCR beta chain was sequenced within a study of PD-L1 blockade in urothelial cancer. Across the whole study: From 2014, patients received atezolizumab, given as 1,200 mg intravenously every 3 weeks. Findings and caveats of the study: Where pretreatment blood TCR clonality fell below the median, better survival was predicted.

Comment on this clone: What it binds is unknown.

What went into each PCR as a spike was synthetic TCR analog templates. The data were produced by immunoSEQ multiplex PCR, yet TCRdb's version contains in-frame clones alone and is incomplete. Of about 95,000 clones in the sample, around 90% were seen once. V dropped 4 bases and J dropped 5; count of bases not matched to a gene: 11. Germline CDR1 WSHSY, CDR2 SAAADI. The CDR3 covers 17 residues. The time point here: pretreatment peripheral blood. The rearrangement uses TRBV10-2 and TRBJ2-2; 9 bases line up with TRBD2. The TCR originated in a man aged 60-69 years with urothelial cancer. The input for sequencing was PBMCs, taken around atezolizumab (anti-PD-L1) treatment. CDR3 region: CASSGASGVIRTGELFF. Here the CDR3 DNA reads TGCGCCAGCAGTGGAGCTAGCGGGGTAATACGGACCGGGGAGCTGTTTTTT.